Listed below are T cell receptor beta chains from one sample, sequenced in a study of control samples from healthy donors and cancer patients. TCRdb's table, derived via immunoSEQ multiplex PCR, lists solely in-frame clones and lacks some. Here the sample spans 150,000 to 200,000 clones, 80% to 95% being singletons. The specimen sequenced was blood. The receptors were sampled from a man younger than 30 in good health. CDR3s include the opening cysteine and the closing phenylalanine or tryptophan. Each record gives: clone size, D gene, CDR3 length, V gene, J gene, CDR3 protein, CDR3 DNA. A D gene is named only where the DNA matches it firmly. The size of a clone is reported for some rows only, either as once, few or many, or as a class for expanded clones.

abundance: .; d_gene: TRBD2; len: 19; v_gene: TRBV4-1; j_gene: TRBJ2-3; CDR3aa: CASSQELQLAGAIRDTQYF; CDR3nt: TGCGCCAGCAGCCAAGAACTTCAACTAGCGGGGGCCATCCGTGATACGCAGTATTTT
abundance: .; d_gene: .; len: 16; v_gene: TRBV5-6; j_gene: TRBJ1-5; CDR3aa: CASSLAAGGRGQPQHF; CDR3nt: TGTGCCAGCAGCTTGGCCGCGGGGGGAAGGGGGCAGCCCCAGCATTTT
abundance: .; d_gene: .; len: 15; v_gene: TRBV11-2; j_gene: TRBJ2-7; CDR3aa: CASSFTSGATYEQYF; CDR3nt: TGTGCCAGCAGCTTTACCTCCGGGGCTACCTACGAGCAGTACTTC
abundance: once; d_gene: TRBD1; len: 15; v_gene: TRBV5-4; j_gene: TRBJ1-2; CDR3aa: CASSTGTGTYYGYTF; CDR3nt: TGTGCCAGCAGCACCGGGACAGGGACGTACTATGGCTACACCTTC
abundance: .; d_gene: TRBD2; len: 14; v_gene: TRBV9; j_gene: TRBJ2-7; CDR3aa: CASSVSGGPYEQYF; CDR3nt: TGTGCCAGCAGCGTTAGCGGGGGGCCCTACGAGCAGTACTTC
abundance: .; d_gene: TRBD1; len: 15; v_gene: TRBV7-8; j_gene: TRBJ1-1; CDR3aa: CASSVGGTENTEAFF; CDR3nt: TGTGCCAGCAGCGTAGGGGGGACAGAAAACACTGAAGCTTTCTTT
abundance: .; d_gene: .; len: 12; v_gene: TRBV6-1; j_gene: TRBJ1-1; CDR3aa: CASSEAKGRAFF; CDR3nt: TGTGCCAGCAGTGAAGCAAAGGGTCGCGCTTTCTTT
abundance: .; d_gene: TRBD2; len: 13; v_gene: TRBV9; j_gene: TRBJ2-7; CDR3aa: CASSAGLAYEQYF; CDR3nt: TGTGCCAGCAGCGCGGGACTAGCCTACGAGCAGTACTTC
abundance: .; d_gene: .; len: 13; v_gene: TRBV6-4; j_gene: TRBJ1-6; CDR3aa: CASSDSSNSPLHF; CDR3nt: TGTGCCAGCAGTGACTCCTCCAATTCACCCCTCCACTTT
abundance: .; d_gene: TRBD1; len: 13; v_gene: TRBV6-5; j_gene: TRBJ1-2; CDR3aa: CASSADRNYGYTF; CDR3nt: TGTGCCAGCAGCGCGGACAGGAACTATGGCTACACCTTC
abundance: .; d_gene: TRBD2; len: 14; v_gene: TRBV2; j_gene: TRBJ2-7; CDR3aa: CASSRRTSFYEQYF; CDR3nt: TGTGCCAGCAGTAGGCGGACTAGCTTCTACGAGCAGTACTTC
abundance: .; d_gene: TRBD1; len: 13; v_gene: TRBV5-8; j_gene: TRBJ1-2; CDR3aa: CASSPRTGYGYTF; CDR3nt: TGTGCCAGCAGCCCCAGGACAGGGTATGGCTACACCTTC
abundance: .; d_gene: TRBD1; len: 17; v_gene: TRBV19; j_gene: TRBJ2-1; CDR3aa: CASRAYGRTGTTNEQFF; CDR3nt: TGTGCCAGTAGAGCCTATGGGAGGACAGGGACGACAAATGAGCAGTTCTTC
abundance: .; d_gene: .; len: 14; v_gene: TRBV7-8; j_gene: TRBJ2-1; CDR3aa: CASSFGENYNEQFF; CDR3nt: TGTGCCAGCAGCTTTGGTGAAAACTACAATGAGCAGTTCTTC
abundance: .; d_gene: .; len: 15; v_gene: TRBV10-3; j_gene: TRBJ2-3; CDR3aa: CAISFGLKGADTQYF; CDR3nt: TGTGCCATCAGTTTCGGACTGAAGGGGGCAGATACGCAGTATTTT
abundance: .; d_gene: TRBD1; len: 17; v_gene: TRBV19; j_gene: TRBJ1-3; CDR3aa: CASSKGSGQGAGNTIYF; CDR3nt: TGTGCCAGTAGTAAGGGGTCCGGACAGGGGGCTGGAAACACCATATATTTT
abundance: few; d_gene: .; len: 13; v_gene: TRBV5-1; j_gene: TRBJ1-2; CDR3aa: CASSLAIQGLYTF; CDR3nt: TGCGCCAGCAGCTTGGCGATACAGGGCCTCTACACCTTC
abundance: .; d_gene: TRBD1; len: 13; v_gene: TRBV6-2/TRBV6-3; j_gene: TRBJ2-5; CDR3aa: CASSDQGQETQYF; CDR3nt: TGTGCCAGCAGTGATCAGGGACAGGAGACCCAGTACTTC
abundance: .; d_gene: .; len: 16; v_gene: TRBV5-6; j_gene: TRBJ2-6; CDR3aa: CASLGGLWSGANVLTF; CDR3nt: TGTGCCAGCCTCGGAGGTCTTTGGTCTGGGGCCAACGTCCTGACTTTC
abundance: .; d_gene: .; len: 11; v_gene: TRBV7-6; j_gene: TRBJ2-5; CDR3aa: CASRGGETQYF; CDR3nt: TGTGCCAGCAGAGGGGGGGAGACCCAGTACTTC
abundance: .; d_gene: .; len: 14; v_gene: TRBV6-5; j_gene: TRBJ1-5; CDR3aa: CASTGTNSNQPQHF; CDR3nt: TGTGCCAGCACCGGGACAAATAGCAATCAGCCCCAGCATTTT
abundance: once; d_gene: .; len: 17; v_gene: TRBV23-1; j_gene: TRBJ2-6; CDR3aa: CASSHRDANSGANVLTF; CDR3nt: TGCGCCAGCAGTCACCGGGACGCCAACTCTGGGGCCAACGTCCTGACTTTC
abundance: .; d_gene: TRBD1; len: 14; v_gene: TRBV24-1; j_gene: TRBJ1-5; CDR3aa: CATSDTQGGRPQHF; CDR3nt: TGTGCCACCAGTGACACGCAGGGGGGTAGGCCCCAGCATTTT
abundance: .; d_gene: .; len: 15; v_gene: TRBV2; j_gene: TRBJ1-5; CDR3aa: CASSTQGLADQPQHF; CDR3nt: TGTGCCAGCAGCACACAGGGTTTGGCCGATCAGCCCCAGCATTTT
abundance: .; d_gene: .; len: 14; v_gene: TRBV9; j_gene: TRBJ2-3; CDR3aa: CASSPQVSTDTQYF; CDR3nt: TGTGCCAGCAGCCCCCAGGTTAGCACAGATACGCAGTATTTT
abundance: .; d_gene: .; len: 16; v_gene: TRBV15; j_gene: TRBJ2-1; CDR3aa: CATSRDHDSSVDEQFF; CDR3nt: TGTGCCACCAGCAGAGATCATGACTCTTCGGTCGATGAGCAGTTCTTC
abundance: .; d_gene: .; len: 13; v_gene: TRBV4-2; j_gene: TRBJ2-7; CDR3aa: CASSQDRGYEQYF; CDR3nt: TGTGCCAGCAGCCAAGATCGGGGGTACGAGCAGTACTTC
abundance: .; d_gene: .; len: 12; v_gene: TRBV2; j_gene: TRBJ2-3; CDR3aa: CASSEDLDTQYF; CDR3nt: TGTGCCAGCAGTGAAGATCTGGATACGCAGTATTTT
abundance: .; d_gene: .; len: 14; v_gene: TRBV4-1; j_gene: TRBJ1-4; CDR3aa: CASSQDLSREKLFF; CDR3nt: TGCGCCAGCAGCCAAGATCTCTCCCGAGAAAAACTGTTTTTT
abundance: .; d_gene: .; len: 14; v_gene: TRBV2; j_gene: TRBJ2-7; CDR3aa: CASSDPTGPYEQYF; CDR3nt: TGTGCCAGCAGTGACCCGACAGGCCCCTACGAGCAGTACTTC
abundance: once; d_gene: .; len: 15; v_gene: TRBV7-8; j_gene: TRBJ1-1; CDR3aa: CASSRGTARNTEAFF; CDR3nt: TGTGCCAGCAGCCGAGGGACCGCCCGGAACACTGAAGCTTTCTTT
abundance: .; d_gene: .; len: 14; v_gene: TRBV2; j_gene: TRBJ1-3; CDR3aa: CASRYSRTGNTIYF; CDR3nt: TGTGCCAGCAGATATTCACGGACTGGAAACACCATATATTTT
abundance: .; d_gene: TRBD1; len: 13; v_gene: TRBV10-3; j_gene: TRBJ2-7; CDR3aa: CAISGGQGNEQYF; CDR3nt: TGTGCCATCAGTGGCGGACAGGGCAACGAGCAGTACTTC
abundance: .; d_gene: .; len: 11; v_gene: TRBV24-1; j_gene: TRBJ1-2; CDR3aa: CATSDDYGYTF; CDR3nt: TGTGCCACCAGTGATGACTATGGCTACACCTTC
abundance: .; d_gene: TRBD2; len: 19; v_gene: TRBV5-4; j_gene: TRBJ2-1; CDR3aa: CASSLGENGLERGYNEQFF; CDR3nt: TGTGCCAGCAGCTTGGGGGAGAACGGACTAGAACGGGGGTACAATGAGCAGTTCTTC
abundance: .; d_gene: TRBD1; len: 15; v_gene: TRBV18; j_gene: TRBJ2-7; CDR3aa: CASSPGPTGAYEQYF; CDR3nt: TGTGCCAGCTCACCAGGTCCGACAGGGGCCTACGAGCAGTACTTC
abundance: .; d_gene: .; len: 13; v_gene: TRBV5-6; j_gene: TRBJ2-7; CDR3aa: CASSLGQNYEQYF; CDR3nt: TGTGCCAGCAGCTTGGGGCAGAACTACGAGCAGTACTTC
abundance: .; d_gene: TRBD1; len: 14; v_gene: TRBV30; j_gene: TRBJ1-6; CDR3aa: CAWSEGQGNSPLHF; CDR3nt: TGTGCCTGGAGTGAGGGACAGGGGAATTCACCCCTCCACTTT
abundance: .; d_gene: .; len: 14; v_gene: TRBV5-1; j_gene: TRBJ2-4; CDR3aa: CASSLGTEFGIQYF; CDR3nt: TGCGCCAGCAGCTTGGGGACAGAGTTCGGCATTCAGTACTTC
abundance: .; d_gene: .; len: 13; v_gene: TRBV7-9; j_gene: TRBJ2-3; CDR3aa: CASSSGWGDTQYF; CDR3nt: TGTGCCAGCAGCTCTGGGTGGGGCGATACGCAGTATTTT
abundance: .; d_gene: .; len: 13; v_gene: TRBV6-5; j_gene: TRBJ1-1; CDR3aa: CASSYSVNTEAFF; CDR3nt: TGTGCCAGCAGTTACTCAGTGAACACTGAAGCTTTCTTT